The 27 T cell receptor beta chains reported below all come from one sample, sequenced in a study of prognosis after radiotherapy for stage I lung cancer. CDR3 of TCR beta was amplified from genomic DNA via a two-round multiplex PCR. Gene-specific TRBV and TRBJ primers were used in PCR round one. A single record per CDR3 protein comes from TCRdb applying MiXCR to the multiplex PCR reads. The table records under 20,000 distinct CDR3 sequences, around two fifths of them present only once. This specimen was PBMCs, taken before or after stereotactic body radiation therapy (not recorded which). The receptors derive from a donor aged 50 or older with non-small cell lung cancer.

This clonotype is medium-sized in the sample. As DNA, the CDR3 is TGTGCCAGCAGTCAGGGCCTCAACCTCTTCTATGGCTACACCTTC. It translates to CASSQGLNLFYGYTF. This chain links TRBV6-5 with TRBJ1-2; D is perhaps TRBD1 (5 bases). The germline gives CDR1 MNHEY, CDR2 SVGAGI. V shed 5 bases and J shed 4 bases, with 17 bases lying between them. The CDR3 runs to 15 residues.

This clonotype was counted ten times or more. The gene calls are TRBV2 and TRBJ1-1; D is ambiguous. V lost 7 bases and J 11 bases, leaving 14 bases between the germline ends. The length of the CDR3 is 11 residues. Germline lookup yields CDR1 SNHLY and CDR2 FYNNEI. The CDR3 sequence: CASNGENAAFF. The DNA for the CDR3 is TGTGCCAGCAACGGCGAAAACGCGGCTTTCTTT.

In its sample, this clonotype was seen many times. V gene TRBV6-1 combines with J gene TRBJ2-5; TRBD2 might be the D (5 bases). Trimming shortened V by 7 bases and J by 9 bases, and 15 bases separated the two germline ends. Germline V CDR1 and CDR2: MNHNS, SASEGT. This CDR3 comprises 12 residues. DNA for the CDR3: TGTGCCAGCACCGAGGGCGTTCTAGCCCAGTACTTC. Residues: CASTEGVLAQYF.

This clonotype was seen repeatedly, ten times or more. The rearrangement links TRBV9 to TRBJ2-5, with a possible D match to TRBD1 (6 bases). Trimming left V 1 base short and J 4 bases short, with 8 bases between. Germline values: CDR1 SGDLS, CDR2 YYNGEE. The CDR3 sequence is 13 residues long. CDR3 nucleotides: TGTGCCAGCAGCGTAAGAGGGGGAGAGACCCAGTACTTC. Translating it yields CASSVRGGETQYF.

Worth noting for this clonotype: One base separates it from a far larger clone, so it is likely a read error. The chain combines TRBV2 with TRBJ2-7; D gene ambiguous. V was shortened by 6 bases and J by 4 bases, with 7 bases between the two germline ends. Germline assignment: CDR1 SNHLY and CDR2 FYNNEI. This CDR3 is 11 amino acids long. DNA for the CDR3: TGTGCCAGCAGCAAGTGGTACGAGCAGTACTTC. Protein: CASSKWYEQYF.

The J gene is TRBJ2-7, the V gene TRBV28; 10 bases align to TRBD1. V dropped 2 bases and J dropped 12; count of bases not matched to a gene: 34. This CDR3 has 22 amino acids. Germline CDR1 is MDHEN and CDR2 is SYDVKM. CDR3 protein: CASSLGTGDLTHIVPTSSTWYF. The CDR3 region has the DNA TGTGCCAGCAGTTTAGGGACAGGGGACCTCACTCATATAGTTCCTACGAGCAGCACTTGGTACTTC.

Judged by abundance, this clonotype is medium-sized (0.01 to 0.1%). The V call is TRBV6-1, the J call TRBJ1-2; possibly TRBD1 for D (5 bases). Germline CDR1 is MNHNS and CDR2 is SASEGT. The V gene lost 8 bases and the J gene lost 4 bases, with 14 bases spanning the gap. The CDR3 extends over 13 amino acids. CDR3 in amino acids: CASSSGQGYGYTF. In DNA, the CDR3 is TGTGCCAGCTCCTCCGGGCAGGGCTATGGCTACACCTTC.

This clonotype was detected ten times or more. The V and J genes are TRBV20-1 and TRBJ1-6, with D possibly TRBD1 on 6 matching bases. The length of the CDR3 is 18 residues. CDR1 DFQATT and CDR2 SNEGSKA come from the germline V gene (reference sequence). V dropped 4 bases and J dropped 0 bases, with 19 bases sitting between them. CDR3 bases: TGCAGTGCTATAAACCCGGGGGGCGGTAGCTCCTATAATTCACCCCTCCACTTT. It encodes CSAINPGGGSSYNSPLHF.

In its sample, this clonotype was seen many times. The V call is TRBV9, the J call TRBJ2-1; tentatively, D is TRBD2 (6 bases). The length of the CDR3 is 18 residues. CDR1 SGDLS and CDR2 YYNGEE come from the germline V gene. Trimming pared 0 bases from V and 2 bases from J, leaving 18 bases between. CDR3 nucleotides: TGTGCCAGCAGCGTAGCTGGGGTTGGGGGGTCCACCTACAATGAGCAGTTCTTC. Residues: CASSVAGVGGSTYNEQFF.

The gene calls are TRBV24-1 and TRBJ1-2, with D maybe TRBD1 (5 bases). V lost 4 bases and J lost 2, with 7 bases in between. Germline assignment: CDR1 KGHDR and CDR2 SFDVKD. The CDR3 spans 13 residues. The CDR3 sequence: CATSETANYGYTF. Written as DNA, the CDR3 is TGTGCCACCAGTGAGACAGCCAACTATGGCTACACCTTC.

In its sample, this clonotype was seen a few times. Germline and junction disagree at one end, which may indicate a read error. The chain couples TRBV3-1 to TRBJ1-3; the D is unclear. The CDR3 contains 14 residues. The V gene's germline CDR1 is LGHDT and CDR2 YNNKEL (reference sequence). For the CDR3, the DNA is TGTGCCAGCAGCTTGTTCGGCTCTGGAGACACCATATATTTT. Translated, it gives CASSLFGSGDTIYF.

The V call is TRBV5-4, the J call TRBJ2-7; no definite D call. The length of the CDR3 is 11 residues. The V gene's germline CDR1 is SGHNT and CDR2 YYREEE (reference sequence). V lost 3 bases, J lost 3 bases, and 4 bases lay in between. This CDR3 is CASSSNYEQYF. Here the CDR3 DNA reads TGTGCCAGCAGCTCCAACTACGAGCAGTACTTC.

This clonotype has at least ten counts. This chain links TRBV2 with TRBJ1-4; a possible D gene is TRBD1 (6 bases). Trimming removed 4 bases from V and 3 bases from J, with 12 bases in between. The length of the CDR3 is 15 residues. Germline V CDR1 and CDR2: SNHLY, FYNNEI. The CDR3 is CASSGRGTPNEKLFF. The DNA of the CDR3 is TGTGCCAGCAGTGGCCGCGGGACACCTAATGAAAAACTGTTTTTT.

This clonotype has a count of ten or more. CDR3 region: CASSQVRDRVNTIYF. CDR3 nucleotide sequence: TGTGCCAGCAGCCAAGTCCGGGACAGGGTAAACACCATATATTTT. J is TRBJ1-3 and V is TRBV3-1; 9 bases map to TRBD1. Per the germline V gene, CDR1 is LGHDT and CDR2 is YNNKEL (reference sequence). The length of the CDR3 is 15 residues. With V trimmed by 1 base and J by 6 bases, 4 bases remained unmatched.

As to this clonotype: A far larger clone is one nucleotide away, so this likely arose from a read error. This rearrangement joins TRBV6-4 to TRBJ2-2; 9 bases line up with TRBD2. Germline values: CDR1 MRHNA, CDR2 SNTAGT. CDR3 length equals 16 residues. V shed 7 bases and J 7 bases; nucleotides not matched to a gene: 13. Here the CDR3 reads CASTGTSRDGSGELFF. The CDR3 bases are TGTGCCAGCACCGGGACTAGCAGGGACGGAAGCGGGGAGCTGTTTTTT.

The rearrangement uses TRBV6-5 and TRBJ1-2, with D uncertain. CDR1 is MNHEY, CDR2 SVGAGI, per germline. This CDR3 has 15 residues. V was trimmed by 3 bases and J by 1 base, leaving 12 bases between them. The CDR3 loop reads CASSYSLLDNYGYTF. The CDR3, as DNA: TGTGCCAGCAGTTATTCACTACTCGATAACTATGGCTACACCTTC.

This clonotype showed up just a few times. A read error may explain this, as a much larger clone is one base away. This rearrangement joins TRBV19 to TRBJ1-1; 10 bases line up with TRBD1. The trim removed 10 bases at V and 4 bases at J, leaving 9 bases unmatched. This CDR3 region has 14 residues. Germline CDR1 and CDR2: LNHDA and SQIVND (reference sequence). The chain's CDR3 is CATTTGGVSTEAFF. Written as DNA, the CDR3 is TGTGCCACCACGACAGGGGGCGTGAGCACTGAAGCTTTCTTT.

The chain carries TRBV20-1 and TRBJ2-1; D not resolved. Germline assignment: CDR1 DFQATT and CDR2 SNEGSKA (reference sequence). CDR3 length: 15 residues. Trimming pared 6 bases from V and 0 bases from J, leaving 15 bases between. The CDR3 loop reads CSAAHSGRSYNEQFF. The CDR3 DNA is TGCAGTGCCGCTCATTCGGGTCGCTCCTACAATGAGCAGTTCTTC.

This clonotype showed up many times. V usage is TRBV5-6 and J usage is TRBJ2-3; 7 bases align to TRBD1. CDR1 and CDR2 (germline): SGHDT, YYEEEE. CDR3 length: 17 amino acids. V was clipped by 1 base and J by 6 bases; unmatched bases: 14. The CDR3 reads CASSLRYPGQSFDTQYF. CDR3 in DNA: TGTGCCAGCAGCTTGCGTTACCCGGGACAGAGCTTTGATACGCAGTATTTT. Complete variable domain (other parts from reference TRBV5-6 and TRBJ2-3): DAGVTQSPTHLIKTRGQQVTLRCSPKSGHDTVSWYQQALGQGPQFIFQYYEEEERQRGNFPDRFSGHQFPNYSSELNVNALLLGDSALYLCASSLRYPGQSFDTQYFGPGTRLTVL.

The chain combines TRBV6-5 with TRBJ1-2; perhaps TRBD1 as D (6 bases). The CDR3 is 16 amino acids. The germline CDR1 and CDR2 sequences are MNHEY and SVGAGI. Trimming left V 0 bases short and J 8 bases short, with 19 bases between. CDR3 amino acids: CASSYSSLAGAGGYTF. CDR3 bases: TGTGCCAGCAGTTACTCGTCCCTAGCAGGGGCGGGGGGCTACACCTTC.

This clonotype has a count of ten or more. The chain carries TRBV7-2 and TRBJ1-3; D is unclear. Between the trimmed V and J ends, which lost 5 bases and 1 base, there was a span of 12 bases. Germline-derived CDR1 and CDR2 are SGHTA and FQGNSA. CDR3 length equals 15 residues. The DNA of the CDR3 is TGTGCCAGCAGCACACAGAGACTTTCTGGAAACACCATATATTTT. As protein: CASSTQRLSGNTIYF.

For this clonotype: A far larger clone is only one base removed, so a read error is likely. The J gene is TRBJ2-1, the V gene TRBV5-8; D remains ambiguous. With 1 base removed from V and 10 bases from J, the gap between germline ends came to 21 bases. Per germline, CDR1 SGHTS and CDR2 YDEGEE. CDR3 length equals 16 residues. CDR3 region: CASSLILGRESYEQFF. CDR3 bases: TGTGCCAGCAGCTTGATTTTGGGTAGGGAAAGCTACGAGCAGTTCTTC.

This chain's CDR3 is CASSPREGGDTQYF. The CDR3, as DNA: TGCGCCAGCAGCCCGCGGGAGGGGGGGGATACGCAGTATTTT. V usage is TRBV4-3 and J usage is TRBJ2-3, with TRBD2 matching 9 bases. In germline, CDR1 is LGHNA, CDR2 YSLEER. The CDR3 length is 14 residues. With V trimmed by 4 bases and J by 6 bases, 5 bases remained unmatched.

This clonotype has a count of ten or more. This chain connects TRBV7-9 to TRBJ1-4; D unclear. Germline assignment: CDR1 SEHNR and CDR2 FQNEAQ (reference sequence). CDR3 length: 15 residues. V was clipped by 3 bases and J by 0 bases, with 8 bases between them. CDR3 in DNA: TGTGCCAGCAGCTTGGGTTGGGCAACTAATGAAAAACTGTTTTTT. As protein: CASSLGWATNEKLFF.

This clonotype was counted at least ten times. The chain's CDR3 is CASSLNRFYEQYF. CDR3 in DNA: TGTGCCAGCAGCTTAAACAGGTTCTACGAGCAGTACTTC. The chain carries TRBV7-2 and TRBJ2-7, with a possible D match to TRBD1 (5 bases). V shed 2 bases and J shed 3 bases, with 8 bases lying between them. The CDR3 sequence is 13 residues long. The V gene's germline CDR1 is SGHTA and CDR2 FQGNSA.

This clonotype came up many times. The chain joins TRBV10-3 to TRBJ1-1; D gene uncertain. Trimming removed 3 bases from V and 11 bases from J, with 10 bases in between. The CDR3 contains 11 residues. Germline V CDR1 and CDR2: ENHRY, SYGVKD. In DNA, the CDR3 is TGTGCCATCAGTGACGCATCCGTGGCTTTCTTT. It is translated as CAISDASVAFF.

With respect to this clonotype: This sequence may be a read error, since a much larger clone differs from it by one base. The chain carries TRBV2 and TRBJ2-5; 13 nucleotides match TRBD2. This CDR3 has 15 residues. Germline V gives CDR1 SNHLY, CDR2 FYNNEI. V was clipped by 7 bases and J by 5 bases; unmatched bases: 7. CDR3 in amino acids: CASTLVLAGGETQYF. The CDR3 nucleotides are TGTGCCAGCACCTTGGTACTAGCGGGAGGGGAGACCCAGTACTTC.